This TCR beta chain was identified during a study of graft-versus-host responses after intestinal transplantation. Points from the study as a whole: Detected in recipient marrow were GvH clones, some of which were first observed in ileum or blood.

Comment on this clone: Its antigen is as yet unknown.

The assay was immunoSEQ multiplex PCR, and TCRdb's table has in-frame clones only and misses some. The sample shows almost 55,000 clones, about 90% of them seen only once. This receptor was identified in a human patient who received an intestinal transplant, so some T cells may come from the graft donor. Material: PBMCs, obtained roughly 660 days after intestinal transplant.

The CDR3 protein is CASNPWDSVSYEQYF. In DNA, the CDR3 is TGCGCCAGCAATCCCTGGGACAGTGTCTCCTACGAGCAGTACTTC. The rearrangement links TRBV5-1 to TRBJ2-7; 7 bases fit TRBD1. Germline V gene sequence: CDR1 SGHRS, CDR2 YFSETQ. This CDR3 region has 15 residues. V gave up 6 bases and J gave up 0 bases; unmatched junction bases: 9.